This TCR beta chain emerged from a study of T cell responses to AZD1222 COVID-19 vaccine. Study-level points and caveats: Scientists sampled the repertoires only once the peak T cell response had passed. Increased Spike-specific TCR breadth and depth were observed after two AZD1222 doses. There were vaccine-associated CD4 TCRs across spike, dominant at 160-218 and 743-854. Targets within unmutated variant regions were reportedly found for nearly half of spike-specific TCRs.

Repertoires were generated with immunoSEQ multiplex PCR, while TCRdb's copy carries only in-frame clones and drops some. The table lists 100,000 to 150,000 clones, approximately 90% of them singletons. About this clone itself: The target antigen is unknown.

The CDR3 is 11 amino acids. Germline V gene data show CDR1 as SGHNT and CDR2 as YYREEE (reference sequence). Trimming pared 4 bases from V and 7 bases from J, leaving 8 bases between. The starting material was peripheral blood, obtained 28 days after the second AZD1222 dose. The receptor's source is an adult who received the AZD1222 COVID-19 vaccine. V is TRBV5-4 and J is TRBJ1-1, with D unresolved. The CDR3 protein is CASSIGFEAFF. The CDR3 DNA is TGTGCCAGCAGCATAGGGTTTGAAGCTTTCTTT.